Shown below are 15 T cell receptor beta chains from a single sample sequenced in a study of T cell repertoires and leukemia-associated antigens. TCRdb recomputed calls from the 5' RACE reads with MiXCR, one row per CDR3 protein. The table lists 10,000 to 12,000 distinct CDR3 sequences, approximately 42% of them singletons. Their antigens are not known. The source material was CD3+ T cells sorted from blood and cultured. The source is a female donor in good health.

In its sample, this clonotype was seen many times. This chain links TRBV24-1 with TRBJ2-1, with 10 bases fitting TRBD2. The germline gives CDR1 KGHDR, CDR2 SFDVKD. The V segment lost 1 base and the J segment 7 bases; nucleotides outside the gene matches: 6. The length of the CDR3 is 16 residues. The chain's CDR3 is CATSDFEAGGHNEQFF. CDR3 DNA sequence: TGTGCCACCAGTGATTTTGAAGCGGGAGGGCATAATGAGCAGTTCTTC.

This clonotype appeared a few times. The chain combines TRBV11-1 with TRBJ2-7, with a tentative D call TRBD1 (6 bases). The germline gives CDR1 SGHAT, CDR2 FQDESV (reference sequence). V shed 9 bases and J shed 1 base, with 13 bases lying between them. The CDR3 is made up of 13 amino acids. CDR3: CASTFTGSYEQYF. DNA of the CDR3: TGTGCCAGTACATTTACAGGGTCCTACGAGCAGTACTTC.

The J gene is TRBJ2-7, the V gene TRBV20-1; 11 positions match TRBD2. The junction had 9 bases not matched to a gene; V was cut back by 6 bases and J by 2 bases. The CDR3 runs 15 residues. Germline CDR1 DFQATT, CDR2 SNEGSKA (reference sequence). Here the CDR3 DNA reads TGCAGTGCAAACAAGCGACTAGCGGGGACCTACGAGCAGTACTTC. Protein: CSANKRLAGTYEQYF.

V is TRBV5-6 and J is TRBJ2-2; D remains unclear. The germline V and J ends were trimmed by 10 bases and 1 base, with 14 bases remaining between them. Germline V gene sequence: CDR1 SGHDT, CDR2 YYEEEE. The CDR3 loop spans 14 amino acids. CDR3 sequence: CAAHGFQNTGELFF. The DNA of the CDR3 is TGTGCCGCGCACGGGTTCCAGAACACCGGGGAGCTGTTTTTT.

This clonotype has ten or more counts. The J gene is TRBJ2-1, the V gene TRBV7-9; 9 nucleotides align to TRBD2. The CDR3 extends over 18 amino acids. Per germline, CDR1 SEHNR and CDR2 FQNEAQ (reference sequence). Trimming at V came to 0 bases and at J to 1 base, leaving 7 bases not matched to a gene. The CDR3 DNA is TGTGCCAGCAGCTTAGCCCTCCTCCTAGCGGGGTCCTACAATGAGCAGTTCTTC. Its protein product is CASSLALLLAGSYNEQFF.

The rearrangement links TRBV5-1 to TRBJ2-7, with 8 bases lining up with TRBD1. There are 15 residues in the CDR3. After removal of 3 bases from V and 5 bases from J, the junction contained 10 bases not matched to a gene. CDR1 is SGHRS, CDR2 YFSETQ, per germline. The CDR3 nucleotides read TGCGCCAGCAGCTCGTGGCAGGGGGCTATGAACGAGCAGTACTTC. Protein: CASSSWQGAMNEQYF.

As regards this clonotype: A much larger clone is a single base away; this may be a read error. The V call is TRBV5-6, the J call TRBJ2-7, with 10 nucleotides matching TRBD1. The CDR3 extends over 15 amino acids. Per the germline V gene, CDR1 is SGHDT and CDR2 is YYEEEE. The CDR3 sequence: CTSSTPGQGSYEQYF. DNA of the CDR3: TGTACCAGCAGCACTCCGGGACAGGGGTCCTACGAGCAGTACTTC.

The V call is TRBV7-2, the J call TRBJ1-5; D gene uncertain. V gave up 7 bases and J gave up 7 bases, with 14 bases separating them. The CDR3 runs to 13 residues. Germline V gene data show CDR1 as SGHTA and CDR2 as FQGNSA. The CDR3 nucleotides read TGTGCCAGCAACTTTCACCTCGAACAGCCCCAGCATTTT. Protein: CASNFHLEQPQHF.

This clonotype occurred a few times. The chain uses TRBV5-1 and TRBJ2-7; 11 nucleotides align to TRBD2. CDR1 is SGHRS and CDR2 is YFSETQ in the germline V gene. Germline trimming cut 5 bases from V and 3 bases from J; bases unmatched to any gene: 13. The CDR3 covers 17 residues. CDR3 DNA sequence: TGCGCCAGCAGGTCCAGGGGGTCTAGCGGGAGGATCTACGAGCAGTACTTC. Translated, it gives CASRSRGSSGRIYEQYF.

This clonotype has only one observation. The V and J genes are TRBV18 and TRBJ2-4; perhaps D is TRBD1 or TRBD2 (5 bases each). The CDR3 runs 14 residues. Trimming took off 11 bases at V and 0 bases at J, with 14 bases between the two ends. Germline V gene data show CDR1 as KGHSH and CDR2 as LQKENI. DNA for the CDR3: TGTGCCGCGTCTCGGGGCAGAGCCAAAAACATTCAGTACTTC. This codes for CAASRGRAKNIQYF. Full variable domain (outside the CDR3, taken from reference TRBV18 and TRBJ2-4): NAGVMQNPRHLVRRRGQEARLRCSPMKGHSHVYWYRQLPEEGLKFMVYLQKENIIDESGMPKERFSAEFPKEGPSILRIQQVVRGDSAAYFCAASRGRAKNIQYFGAGTRLSVL.

V usage is TRBV9 and J usage is TRBJ2-5; 11 positions match TRBD2. The germline V gene encodes CDR1 SGDLS and CDR2 YYNGEE. CDR3 size: 15 residues. Losses at the gene ends were 0 bases for V and 7 bases for J; bases not matched to a gene: 5. The CDR3, as DNA: TGTGCCAGCAGCGTAGAACTAGCGGGAGTTGGGACCCAGTACTTC. Amino acid sequence: CASSVELAGVGTQYF.

This clonotype is medium-sized. This sequence joins TRBV29-1 and TRBJ1-1; D gene unclear. V was pared by 5 bases and J by 11 bases, with 21 bases between. This CDR3 spans 13 amino acids. CDR1 SQVTM and CDR2 ANQGSEA come from the germline V gene. CDR3 amino acids: CSVSGLRAQWAFF. The CDR3 nucleotides are TGCAGCGTTAGCGGCCTGAGGGCCCAGTGGGCTTTCTTT.

The chain has TRBV7-8 and TRBJ2-7; 10 positions match TRBD2. The germline V gene has CDR1 SGHVS and CDR2 FQNEAQ. Trimming cost V 6 bases and J 5 bases; bases outside gene matches: 7. CDR3 length: 14 residues. Here the CDR3 DNA reads TGTGCCAGCAGTTCACTAGCGGGACACAACGAGCAGTACTTC. Protein sequence: CASSSLAGHNEQYF.

This rearrangement joins TRBV6-1 to TRBJ2-1; 13 positions match TRBD2. CDR3 length: 14 amino acids. Unmatched junction bases numbered 4, after V lost 4 bases and J lost 10 bases. Germline CDR1 MNHNS, CDR2 SASEGT. The DNA for the CDR3 is TGTGCCAGCAGTGGACTAGCGGGAGGCCGCGAGCAGTTCTTC. Protein sequence: CASSGLAGGREQFF.

Note on this clonotype: A single base separates this from a much larger clone, so it may be a read error. The rearrangement joins TRBV6-5 to TRBJ2-7; 8 nucleotides agree with TRBD2. The CDR3 spans 11 residues. CDR1 and CDR2 (germline): MNHEY, SVGAGI. CDR3 in DNA: TGTGCCAGCCTAGCGGGCTTCGAGCAGCACTTC. Translated: CASLAGFEQHF.